The clone carrying this TCR beta chain was counted only a few times. Its antigen is currently unknown. The source of the sample is a study of T-cell memory formation after mild COVID-19. About the study: Among the donors, TCR clusters were largely specific to each donor.

This CDR3 has 13 amino acids. Trimming removed 5 bases at V and 4 bases at J, with 12 bases between. Per the germline V gene, CDR1 is SQVTM and CDR2 is ANQGSEA. Points from the study as a whole: CD4/CD8 balance held among clones contracting day 15 to 85, and later expanders leaned CD4+. Whether day 37 second-wave clones are SARS-CoV-2-specific was not confirmed.

Barcoded TCR alpha and TCR beta cDNA libraries with UMIs came from 5'RACE using constant-segment primers. TCRdb itself ran the 5' RACE reads through MiXCR, one entry per CDR3 protein. The sample shows around 340,000 distinct CDR3 sequences, roughly 13% of them seen only once. Sequenced: PBMCs or a T cell subset sorted from them (not recorded which). The source is a man between 18 and 29 years old who had mild COVID-19 (a few samples of this study predate the infection). Cell type and time point are not known. The V call is TRBV29-1, the J call TRBJ2-1; possible D gene TRBD1, 5 bases. The CDR3 reads CSVFRGTYNEQFF. The CDR3, as DNA: TGCAGCGTTTTTAGGGGAACTTACAATGAGCAGTTCTTC.